A selection of T cell receptor beta chains follows, all from one sample in a study of shared clonotypes between healthy human individuals. Some clones are missing from TCRdb's copy, which holds only in-frame ones; the method was immunoSEQ multiplex PCR. Of millions of clones listed, 85% to 95% are singletons. Material for sequencing was naive CD4+ T cells sorted from blood. Every receptor here comes from a man aged 18 to 30 in good health. CDR3s leave out the opening cysteine and the closing phenylalanine or tryptophan.

>TRBV27
ASRSGHLNQPQH
>TRBV7-2
ASSLVFSGSRKYSYEQY
>TRBV4-3
ASSQEAGAYEQY
>TRBV6-5
ASSLGTSSFNEQY
>TRBV28
ASSSRDRDVWSDYGYT
>TRBV5-1
ASSLAQTNTGELF
>TRBV30
AWSSVYGYT
>TRBV5-1
ASSKQGPETDTQY
>TRBV9
ASSVVPNEKLF
>TRBV5-1
ASSLGHRAPSTDTQY
>TRBV19
ASSIVTGGGSTEAF
>TRBV2
ASNRQGGVNTEAF
>TRBV11-3
ASSFDGTSTDTQY
>TRBV6-5
ASTQRGLQETQY
>TRBV10-2
AGDPGQGAIGYT
>TRBV6-1
ASTKYRQNNQPQH
>TRBV7-2
ASSLQGLTEAF
>TRBV5-1
ASSPGQPYEQY
>TRBV28
ASSPPSGSGTEAF
>TRBV7-2
ASSSRDLQLGSPLH
>TRBV5-6
ASSLVGQGASGYGYT
>TRBV18
ASSPFNGGEAF
>TRBV28
ASSSGQGMDTQY
>TRBV13
ASSPISAGDTGELF
>TRBV27
ASVGFMNTEAF
>TRBV6-1
ASSESSRGREKLF
>TRBV7-3
ASSGTGQANTEAF
>TRBV6-5
ASSSDRAGYGYT
>TRBV6-1
ASMFSGSYYEQY
>TRBV29-1
SVIWDRGVKLSNQPQH
>TRBV9
ASSPRTSGNTGELF
>TRBV28
ASSPFFGRGSDGYT
>TRBV5-1
ASSLVAPYEQY
>TRBV12-5
ASGPGSTYEQY
>TRBV18
ASSPGNTDTQY
>TRBV7-2
ASSLAETPSGEQY
>TRBV10-3
AISESQNTGELF
>TRBV5-4
ASSWKTGAGDYGYT
>TRBV28
ASGGHSYEQY
>TRBV6-5
ASSQGGELF
>TRBV7-9
ASSRAGGYEQY
>TRBV6-6
ASRTSTEGSPLH
>TRBV6-6
ASSYSYSGGAGEQF
>TRBV5-1
ATEGTNTGELF
>TRBV28
ASIAPGNVPHGYT
>TRBV19
ASSMGRGNYNEQF
>TRBV27
ASSVRSLDGYT
>TRBV1
TSSQDSWLARNTGELF
>TRBV5-6
ASSFGTGAPGANVLT
>TRBV6-6
ASSRGQGADYGYT
>TRBV6-6
ASSYSATATFYEQY